The present T cell receptor beta chain was sequenced within a study of Graves' ophthalmopathy and Graves' hyperthyroidism. The V end lost 5 bases, the J end lost 0 bases, and 14 bases lay between the germline ends. Germline CDR1 reads MNHEY; CDR2 reads SVGEGT. The CDR3 length is 17 residues. This clonotype was counted ten times or more. RNA transcripts were the template, and TCR beta CDR3 regions were amplified from them. Second-round multiplex PCR came after first-round RT-PCR with HTBI primers. TCRdb independently ran MiXCR on the multiplex PCR reads; one entry per CDR3 protein. Of 680,000 or so distinct CDR3 sequences in the sample, around a fifth were seen once. From fresh peripheral blood, under 12 ml in volume, the PBMCs were obtained.

The chain uses TRBV6-2 or TRBV6-3 and TRBJ1-6; tentatively, D is TRBD1 (5 bases). Input material: peripheral blood. The TCR comes from a woman between 18 and 29 years old with stable Graves' hyperthyroidism. Some clones in this sample may be carry-over from other donors' samples. The CDR3: CASSHRDWSSYNSPLHF. CDR3 coding DNA: TGTGCCAGCAGTCACCGGGACTGGAGCTCCTATAATTCACCCCTCCACTTT.